What follows are 22 T cell receptor beta chains derived from one specimen sequenced in a study of blood T cell repertoires in COVID-19. Measured with immunoSEQ multiplex PCR; TCRdb has only the in-frame clones, and not every one. The table lists more than 250,000 clones, nearly 90% of them singletons, with approximately 5% in the top ten. Input material: PBMCs or T cells enriched from blood (not recorded which). The receptors originated from a woman aged 25 to 45 who had recovered from COVID-19.

The genes are TRBV7-8 and TRBJ1-1; D might be TRBD1 (5 bases). There are 14 residues in the CDR3. V was cut by 5 bases and J by 2 bases, with 12 bases left in between. Germline V gene data show CDR1 as SGHVS and CDR2 as FQNEAQ. The chain's CDR3 is CASSRGGTNTEAFF. DNA for the CDR3: TGTGCCAGCAGCCGCGGGGGGACCAACACTGAAGCTTTCTTT.

The chain uses TRBV5-1 and TRBJ1-2; 8 nucleotides align to TRBD1. After removal of 0 bases from V and 6 bases from J, the junction contained 4 bases not matched to a gene. The germline V gene has CDR1 SGHRS and CDR2 YFSETQ. This CDR3 is 14 amino acids long. This CDR3 reads CASSLANRGDGYTF. The CDR3 coding sequence is TGCGCCAGCAGCTTGGCCAACAGGGGGGATGGCTACACCTTC.

The rearrangement joins TRBV4-2 to TRBJ2-3; 12 bases are a match to TRBD2. The V gene's germline CDR1 is LGHNA and CDR2 YNFKEQ. CDR3 length: 14 amino acids. With 3 bases clipped from V and 6 bases from J, the junction kept 1 base outside the gene matches. This chain's CDR3 is CASSQGTSGDTQYF. The CDR3 coding sequence is TGTGCCAGCAGCCAGGGGACTAGCGGGGATACGCAGTATTTT.

The sample holds one count of this clone. The chain recombines TRBV9 with TRBJ1-1; TRBD1 might be the D (5 bases). This CDR3 has 15 residues. V gave up 2 bases and J gave up 4 bases, with 15 bases separating them. Germline loops: CDR1 SGDLS, CDR2 YYNGEE. Here the CDR3 DNA reads TGTGCCAGCAGCGTTGGGGGGGGTCAGGTCACTGAAGCTTTCTTT. This codes for CASSVGGGQVTEAFF.

The rearrangement uses TRBV2 and TRBJ1-6, with unresolved D. Per the germline V gene, CDR1 is SNHLY and CDR2 is FYNNEI. The CDR3 covers 14 residues. V was trimmed by 3 bases and J by 10 bases, leaving 13 bases between them. In nucleotides, the CDR3 is TGTGCCAGCAGTGACAGTTTATCCTCATCACCCCTCCACTTT. This translates into CASSDSLSSSPLHF.

This chain joins TRBV4-1 and TRBJ1-1; the D gene is possibly TRBD1 (5 bases). Deletions cut 4 bases from V and 6 bases from J, with 12 bases between. The CDR3 covers 13 residues. Germline V lookup: CDR1 MGHRA, CDR2 YSYEKL. As DNA, the CDR3 is TGCGCCAGCAGCCTTTCTTGGGGCGCTGAAGCTTTCTTT. Residues: CASSLSWGAEAFF.

The chain uses TRBV29-1 and TRBJ1-1; weak D call: TRBD1 (6 bases). Germline V CDR1 and CDR2: SQVTM, ANQGSEA. Trimming cost V 8 bases and J 2 bases, with 15 bases left between them. This CDR3 has 13 residues. The CDR3 sequence is CSIGQGTNTEAFF. The CDR3 nucleotides are TGCAGCATTGGTCAGGGGACCAACACTGAAGCTTTCTTT. Variable domain in full (rest from reference TRBV29-1 and TRBJ1-1): SAVISQKPSRDICQRGTSLTIQCQVDSQVTMMFWYRQQPGQSLTLIATANQGSEATYESGFVIDKFPISRPNLTFSTLTVSNMSPEDSSIYLCSIGQGTNTEAFFGQGTRLTVV.

This clone is a singleton in its sample. This chain links TRBV19 with TRBJ1-2, with 7 bases identical to TRBD1. CDR3 length: 12 residues. V shed 6 bases, J shed 5 bases, and the junction held 3 bases outside the gene matches. Germline V gene data show CDR1 as LNHDA and CDR2 as SQIVND (reference sequence). CDR3 region: CASRSQGYGYTF. As DNA, the CDR3 is TGTGCCAGTAGATCACAGGGGTATGGCTACACCTTC.

The rearrangement links TRBV9 to TRBJ1-1, with TRBD1 matching over 7 bases. V gave up 0 bases and J gave up 1 base; unmatched junction bases: 6. The germline V gene has CDR1 SGDLS and CDR2 YYNGEE. There are 16 residues in the CDR3. CDR3 nucleotide sequence: TGTGCCAGCAGCGTAGGCCAGGGGGGAACGAACACTGAAGCTTTCTTT. It encodes CASSVGQGGTNTEAFF.

This clone occurred a few times. Other DNA sequences in the same sample also yield this CDR3. The genes are TRBV6-4 and TRBJ2-3, with 13 bases fitting TRBD2. Germline trimming cut 4 bases from V and 5 bases from J; bases unmatched to any gene: 3. CDR3 length equals 15 residues. Germline assignment: CDR1 MRHNA and CDR2 SNTAGT. CDR3 loop: CASSALAGGRDTQYF. The CDR3 DNA sequence: TGTGCCAGCAGTGCACTAGCGGGGGGGCGAGATACGCAGTATTTT.

As for this clone: Other DNA sequences within the sample encode an identical CDR3. The chain couples TRBV5-1 to TRBJ2-3; D is possibly TRBD2 (5 bases). Trimming cost V 1 base and J 3 bases, with 12 bases left between them. Germline lookup yields CDR1 SGHRS and CDR2 YFSETQ. This CDR3 has 15 amino acids. The CDR3 DNA follows: TGCGCCAGCAGCTTGCGGGGATTGGGGACAGATACGCAGTATTTT. It yields the protein CASSLRGLGTDTQYF.

In this sample, this clone turned up once. CDR3 region: CASSGNQGFRSDGYTF. CDR3 DNA sequence: TGTGCCAGCAGTGGGAACCAGGGTTTTCGATCGGATGGCTACACCTTC. The gene calls are TRBV27 and TRBJ1-2; a possible D gene is TRBD1 (5 bases). The germline V and J ends were trimmed by 5 bases and 6 bases, with 22 bases remaining between them. The CDR3 has 16 residues. CDR1 MNHEY and CDR2 SMNVEV come from the germline V gene (reference sequence).

The rearrangement uses TRBV7-8 and TRBJ2-2, with 13 bases that match TRBD2. Germline V gene lookup returns CDR1 SGHVS and CDR2 FQNEAQ. This CDR3 comprises 17 residues. J lost 6 bases, V lost 5 bases, and 9 bases had no gene match. The CDR3 DNA reads TGTGCCAGCAGCCCCACAAAACTAGCGGGGGGGCCCGGGGAGCTGTTTTTT. Its protein product is CASSPTKLAGGPGELFF.

This clone showed up just a few times. The chain joins TRBV3-1 (or the pseudogene TRBV3-2) to TRBJ1-6; D unresolved. The CDR3 is 12 amino acids. Germline lookup yields CDR1 LGHDT and CDR2 YNNKEL (reference sequence). V dropped 8 bases and J dropped 7 bases, with 9 bases sitting between them. DNA of the CDR3: TGTGCCAGCCGCGGGTTCAATTCACCCCTCCACTTT. Amino acid sequence: CASRGFNSPLHF.

The chain employs TRBV30 and TRBJ1-6, with 10 bases lining up with TRBD1. CDR1 GTSNPN and CDR2 SVGIG come from the germline V gene (reference sequence). The CDR3 is made up of 14 amino acids. The J segment lost 6 bases and the V segment lost 2 bases, leaving 1 base of the junction unmatched. CDR3 nucleotides: TGTGCCTGGAGTCGGGACAGGGGTAATTCACCCCTCCACTTT. Translating gives CAWSRDRGNSPLHF.

The chain couples TRBV19 to TRBJ1-1, with D unresolved. The CDR3 contains 12 residues. Trimming took off 8 bases at V and 6 bases at J, with 13 bases between the two ends. CDR1 is LNHDA, CDR2 SQIVND, per germline (reference sequence). CDR3 amino acids: CASSLGLAEAFF. The CDR3 region has the DNA TGTGCCAGTTCACTAGGGTTGGCTGAAGCTTTCTTT.

V usage is TRBV4-3 and J usage is TRBJ2-2; D is undetermined. V was cut by 0 bases and J by 6 bases, with 11 bases left in between. Germline loops: CDR1 LGHNA, CDR2 YSLEER. The CDR3 is 15 residues long. The CDR3 DNA follows: TGCGCCAGCAGCCAAGATCTTTACACGTCCGGGGAGCTGTTTTTT. Its protein product is CASSQDLYTSGELFF.

The rearrangement links TRBV10-3 to TRBJ2-1, with 8 bases matching TRBD1. The germline gives CDR1 ENHRY, CDR2 SYGVKD. The CDR3 is 13 amino acids. V gave up 6 bases and J gave up 7 bases; unmatched junction bases: 5. The CDR3 region is CAISRQGWNEQFF. The CDR3 region has the DNA TGTGCCATCAGCAGACAGGGGTGGAATGAGCAGTTCTTC.

The chain employs TRBV28 and TRBJ1-2; the D is unclear. V gave up 5 bases and J gave up 8 bases, with 18 bases separating them. Germline assignment: CDR1 MDHEN and CDR2 SYDVKM. The CDR3 extends over 14 amino acids. CDR3 sequence: CASSPTGRYFGYTF. CDR3 nucleotides: TGTGCCAGCAGTCCAACGGGGAGGTATTTCGGCTACACCTTC.

V usage is TRBV7-3 and J usage is TRBJ2-5, with D perhaps TRBD1 (6 bases). The CDR3 covers 14 residues. V was pared by 1 base and J by 2 bases, with 8 bases between. Germline assignment: CDR1 SGHTA and CDR2 FQGTGA. The CDR3 sequence is CASSLMGTQETQYF. The CDR3 bases are TGTGCCAGCAGCTTAATGGGGACACAAGAGACCCAGTACTTC.

The chain recombines TRBV9 with TRBJ2-3; 9 bases match TRBD2. V trimming: 2 bases; J trimming: 4 bases; junction bases outside the gene matches: 8. Germline CDR1 is SGDLS and CDR2 is YYNGEE. CDR3 length: 16 residues. The CDR3 region is CASSVRVAGEPDTQYF. The CDR3 DNA follows: TGTGCCAGCAGCGTTAGGGTAGCGGGGGAGCCAGATACGCAGTATTTT. The full variable domain, in which reference TRBV9 and TRBJ2-3 provide the parts outside the CDR3, is DSGVTQTPKHLITATGQRVTLRCSPRSGDLSVYWYQQSLDQGLQFLIQYYNGEERAKGNILERFSAQQFPDLHSELNLSSLELGDSALYFCASSVRVAGEPDTQYFGPGTRLTVL.

On this clone: The germline gene is not matched at one end of the junction; a read error may be the cause. CDR3 amino acids: CASSLRSGQRAYTGELFF. CDR3 DNA sequence: TGTGCTAGCAGCTTAAGATCGGGACAGAGAGCCTACACCGGGGAGCTGTTTTTT. This sequence joins TRBV7-7 and TRBJ2-2; 7 positions match TRBD1. CDR3 length: 18 residues. Germline CDR1 is SSHAT and CDR2 is FNYEAQ (reference sequence).